The 3 T cell receptor beta chains below come from one sample, sequenced in a study of blood T cell repertoires in COVID-19. Generated by immunoSEQ multiplex PCR, the TCRdb table keeps only in-frame clones and is missing some. In the table there are around 400,000 clones, 87% of which are singletons. Sequenced input: peripheral blood. These receptors were taken from a woman aged 25 to 39 with COVID-19, enrolled during active disease.

This clone was counted a single time. The rearrangement links TRBV27 to TRBJ2-1; tentatively, D is TRBD1 (5 bases). The CDR3 spans 13 residues. CDR1 is MNHEY, CDR2 SMNVEV, per germline (reference sequence). The V end was cut by 6 bases, the J end by 7 bases, with 13 bases between. The CDR3 spells CASSQGSQNEQFF. The CDR3 coding sequence is TGTGCCAGCAGCCAGGGTTCCCAGAATGAGCAGTTCTTC.

This clone was observed a handful of times. The J gene is TRBJ2-1, the V gene TRBV5-4, with 8 bases fitting TRBD2. Trimming took 3 bases from V and 1 from J; bases not matched to a gene: 12. The CDR3 is 18 amino acids. The germline V gene has CDR1 SGHNT and CDR2 YYREEE (reference sequence). CDR3 in amino acids: CASSSKYLAGRSYNEQFF. The CDR3 DNA reads TGTGCCAGCAGCTCTAAATATCTAGCGGGCAGATCCTACAATGAGCAGTTCTTC.

This clone was counted a few times. The V and J genes are TRBV27 and TRBJ1-2, with a tentative D call TRBD1 (5 bases). Trimming pared 2 bases from V and 1 base from J, leaving 17 bases between. The CDR3 has 17 residues. Germline V lookup: CDR1 MNHEY, CDR2 SMNVEV (reference sequence). CDR3 sequence: CASSLRGAGNINYGYTF. Written as DNA, the CDR3 is TGTGCCAGCAGTTTAAGGGGCGCGGGGAACATTAACTATGGCTACACCTTC.